These 3 T cell receptor beta chains were all obtained from the same sample, sequenced in a study of CD8 T cell repertoires and HIV-1 epitope variants. Repertoires were generated with immunoSEQ multiplex PCR, while TCRdb's copy carries only in-frame clones and drops some. The sample holds about 6,200 clones, 68% seen once. The antigens these receptors bind are not known. Sequencing was carried out using cultured CD8+ T cells derived from PBMCs. The receptors here all came from a male donor with HIV.

The chain couples TRBV4-2 to TRBJ2-3; D not resolved. Deletions cut 4 bases from V and 3 bases from J, with 8 bases between. This CDR3 is built from 13 residues. Germline-derived CDR1 and CDR2 are LGHNA and YNFKEQ. The CDR3 loop reads CASSPPLTDTQYF. The CDR3 DNA sequence: TGTGCCAGCAGCCCCCCCTTAACAGATACGCAGTATTTT.

This clone is judged large. The chain carries TRBV19 and TRBJ2-6, with 11 positions matching TRBD1. The CDR3 is made up of 15 amino acids. V lost 8 bases, J lost 0 bases, and 0 bases stayed unmatched. Looked up from germline, CDR1 is LNHDA and CDR2 is SQIVND (reference sequence). CDR3 bases: TGTGCCAGTGGGACAGGGGGCTCTGGGGCCAACGTCCTGACTTTC. It translates to CASGTGGSGANVLTF.

The chain recombines TRBV27 with TRBJ2-7; D unclear. Germline CDR1 and CDR2: MNHEY and SMNVEV (reference sequence). Trimming shortened V by 5 bases and J by 0 bases, and 14 bases separated the two germline ends. CDR3 length: 15 residues. The CDR3 sequence: CASSGIATSSYEQYF. Here the CDR3 DNA reads TGTGCCAGCAGTGGCATCGCGACCAGCTCCTACGAGCAGTACTTC.